This passage covers 3 T cell receptor beta chains from one sample sequenced in a study of sequential checkpoint blockade in melanoma. Profiled with immunoSEQ multiplex PCR; TCRdb holds only in-frame clones, not every one. The sample includes thousands of clones, roughly 15% seen only once; the top ten take 20% to 25%. Treatment specified: randomized to nivolumab then ipilimumab (arm A) or the reverse (arm B). Sequenced material: tumor tissue (inferred from file names), taken from a patient given nivolumab and ipilimumab in sequence. Source of these receptors: a human donor with melanoma.

This clone showed up just a few times. The gene calls are TRBV9 and TRBJ2-7, with a weak D call TRBD2 (6 bases). The V end lost 3 bases, the J end lost 0 bases, and 19 bases lay between the germline ends. Germline V gene sequence: CDR1 SGDLS, CDR2 YYNGEE. CDR3 length: 17 amino acids. This chain's CDR3 is CASSALTSGGSSYEQYF. CDR3 nucleotide sequence: TGTGCCAGCAGCGCATTAACCTCTGGGGGGAGCTCCTACGAGCAGTACTTC.

This rearrangement joins TRBV11-3 to TRBJ2-3; either TRBD1 or TRBD2 may fit D (6 bases each). Germline V lookup: CDR1 SGHNT, CDR2 YENEEA. The germline V and J ends were trimmed by 4 bases and 4 bases, with 18 bases remaining between them. The CDR3 has 16 residues. DNA of the CDR3: TGTGCCAGCAGCTCGGGGGCCTTCGATATTTCAGATACGCAGTATTTT. It is translated as CASSSGAFDISDTQYF. Full variable domain (missing parts from reference TRBV11-3 and TRBJ2-3): EAGVVQSPRYKIIEKKQPVAFWCNPISGHNTLYWYLQNLGQGPELLIRYENEEAVDDSQLPKDRFSAERLKGVDSTLKIQPAELGDSAVYLCASSSGAFDISDTQYFGPGTRLTVL.

This clone rates as medium-sized. The genes are TRBV6-8 and TRBJ2-2; 9 bases align to TRBD1. V was pared by 7 bases and J by 6 bases, with 3 bases of the junction left unmatched. CDR1 is MNHGY, CDR2 SAAAGT, per germline. The CDR3 length is 13 residues. The CDR3 region is CASKTGGAGELFF. In nucleotides, the CDR3 is TGTGCCAGCAAGACAGGGGGGGCCGGGGAGCTGTTTTTT.